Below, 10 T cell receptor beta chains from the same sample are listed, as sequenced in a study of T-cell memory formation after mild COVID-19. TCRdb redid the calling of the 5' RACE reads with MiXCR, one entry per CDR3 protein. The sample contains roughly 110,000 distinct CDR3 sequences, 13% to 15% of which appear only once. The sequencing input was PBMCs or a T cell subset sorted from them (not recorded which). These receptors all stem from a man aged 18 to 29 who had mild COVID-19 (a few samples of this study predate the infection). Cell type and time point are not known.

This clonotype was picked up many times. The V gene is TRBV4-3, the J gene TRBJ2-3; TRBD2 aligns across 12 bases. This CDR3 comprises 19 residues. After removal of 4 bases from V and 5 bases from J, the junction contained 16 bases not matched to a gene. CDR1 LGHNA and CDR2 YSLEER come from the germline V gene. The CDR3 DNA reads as TGCGCCAGCAGCCTTGGACAGGGGAAGGGACTAGCGGGTGTAGATACGCAGTATTTT. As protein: CASSLGQGKGLAGVDTQYF.

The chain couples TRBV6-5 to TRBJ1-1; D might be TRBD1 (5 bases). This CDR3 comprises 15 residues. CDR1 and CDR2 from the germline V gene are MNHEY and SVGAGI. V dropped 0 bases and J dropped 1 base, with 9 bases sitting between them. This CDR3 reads CASSYSSRGNTEAFF. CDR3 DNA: TGTGCCAGCAGTTACTCGAGTAGGGGGAACACTGAAGCTTTCTTT.

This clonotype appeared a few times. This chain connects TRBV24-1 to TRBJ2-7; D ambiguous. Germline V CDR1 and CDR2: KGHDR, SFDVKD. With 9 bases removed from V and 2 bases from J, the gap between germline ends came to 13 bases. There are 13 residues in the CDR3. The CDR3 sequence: CATPSSLAYEQYV. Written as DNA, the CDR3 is TGTGCCACCCCCAGCTCACTTGCCTACGAGCAGTACGTC.

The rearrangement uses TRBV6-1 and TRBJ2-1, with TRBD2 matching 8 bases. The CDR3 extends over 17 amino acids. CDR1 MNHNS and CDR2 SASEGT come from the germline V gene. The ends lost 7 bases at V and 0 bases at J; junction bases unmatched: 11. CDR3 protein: CASTPGGGTSSYNEQFF. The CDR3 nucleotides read TGTGCCAGCACCCCCGGGGGGGGAACGAGCTCCTACAATGAGCAGTTCTTC.

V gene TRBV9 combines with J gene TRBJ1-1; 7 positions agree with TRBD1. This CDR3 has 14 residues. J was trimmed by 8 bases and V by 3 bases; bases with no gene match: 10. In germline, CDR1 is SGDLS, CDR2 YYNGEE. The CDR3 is CASSGSGTAEEAFF. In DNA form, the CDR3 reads TGTGCCAGCAGCGGATCCGGGACAGCTGAAGAAGCTTTCTTT. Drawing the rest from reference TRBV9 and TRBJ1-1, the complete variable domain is DSGVTQTPKHLITATGQRVTLRCSPRSGDLSVYWYQQSLDQGLQFLIQYYNGEERAKGNILERFSAQQFPDLHSELNLSSLELGDSALYFCASSGSGTAEEAFFGQGTRLTVV.

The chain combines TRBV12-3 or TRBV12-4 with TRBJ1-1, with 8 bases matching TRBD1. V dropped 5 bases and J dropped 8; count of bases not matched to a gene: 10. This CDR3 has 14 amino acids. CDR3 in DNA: TGTGCCAGCAGTCGTCCCGGGACAGGACCGGAAGCTTTCTTT. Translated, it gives CASSRPGTGPEAFF.

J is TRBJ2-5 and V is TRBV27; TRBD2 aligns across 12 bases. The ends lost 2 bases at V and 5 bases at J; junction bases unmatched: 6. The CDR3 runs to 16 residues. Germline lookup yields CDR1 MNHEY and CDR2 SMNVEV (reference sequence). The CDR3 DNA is TGTGCCAGCAGTTTAAATCCTAGCGGGGGGGCTGAGACCCAGTACTTC. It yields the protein CASSLNPSGGAETQYF.

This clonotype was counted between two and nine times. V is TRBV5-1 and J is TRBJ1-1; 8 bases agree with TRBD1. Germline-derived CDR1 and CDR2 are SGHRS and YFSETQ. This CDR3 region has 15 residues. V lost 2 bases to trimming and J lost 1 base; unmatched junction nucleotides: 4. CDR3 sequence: CASSFSDRGNTEAFF. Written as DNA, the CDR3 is TGCGCCAGCAGCTTTTCCGACAGGGGGAACACTGAAGCTTTCTTT.

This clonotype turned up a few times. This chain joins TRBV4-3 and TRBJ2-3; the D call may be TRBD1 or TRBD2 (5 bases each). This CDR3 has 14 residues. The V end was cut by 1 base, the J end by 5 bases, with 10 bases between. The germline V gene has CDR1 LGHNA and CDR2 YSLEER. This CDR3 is CASSQVGGIDTQYF. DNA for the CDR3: TGCGCCAGCAGCCAAGTTGGGGGAATAGATACGCAGTATTTT.

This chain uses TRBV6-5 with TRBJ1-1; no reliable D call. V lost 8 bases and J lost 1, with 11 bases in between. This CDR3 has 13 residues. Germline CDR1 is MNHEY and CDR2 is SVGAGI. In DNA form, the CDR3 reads TGTGCCAGCTCCCTCGCCTCGAACACTGAAGCTTTCTTT. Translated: CASSLASNTEAFF.